These 12 T cell receptor beta chains were sequenced from one sample in a study of CD8 T cells in ankylosing spondylitis. In TCRdb, the 5' RACE reads were re-called with MiXCR into one record per CDR3 protein. Of roughly 250,000 distinct CDR3 sequences listed, about 9.1% are singletons. The source material was blood, either unsorted or a sorted T cell fraction (not recorded which). Receptors were obtained from a male donor with ankylosing spondylitis or in good health (not recorded which).

This clonotype occurred a few times. The chain is built from TRBV7-2 and TRBJ2-7; 7 bases match TRBD1. V was pared by 8 bases and J by 0 bases, with 4 bases of the junction left unmatched. The CDR3 extends over 13 amino acids. Germline V gene sequence: CDR1 SGHTA, CDR2 FQGNSA. In nucleotides, the CDR3 is TGTGCCAGCGCCAGGGACAGCTCCTACGAGCAGTACTTC. Translated: CASARDSSYEQYF.

V gene TRBV20-1 combines with J gene TRBJ1-2; 12 nucleotides align to TRBD1. Germline V gene lookup returns CDR1 DFQATT and CDR2 SNEGSKA (reference sequence). The CDR3 has 13 amino acids. The V segment lost 6 bases and the J segment 8 bases; nucleotides outside the gene matches: 7. CDR3 amino acids: CSAWDRGQSGYTF. The DNA for the CDR3 is TGCAGTGCCTGGGACAGGGGGCAAAGCGGCTACACCTTC.

This clonotype showed up many times. The J gene is TRBJ2-2, the V gene TRBV5-8; D is possibly TRBD2 (5 bases). The germline gives CDR1 SGHTS, CDR2 YDEGEE. The CDR3 runs to 17 residues. Trimming removed 4 bases from V and 7 bases from J, with 23 bases in between. CDR3 amino acids: CASSQRGLSSTDGELFF. For the CDR3, the DNA is TGTGCCAGCAGCCAACGGGGTCTTTCATCAACCGACGGGGAGCTGTTTTTT.

This clonotype occurred a few times. This chain uses TRBV11-2 with TRBJ1-1, with D unclear. Trimming took 5 bases from V and 11 from J, leaving 12 bases between them. Germline V lookup: CDR1 SGHAT, CDR2 FQNNGV. This CDR3 comprises 11 residues. The CDR3 loop is CASSEGLGAFF. The CDR3 nucleotides read TGTGCCAGCAGCGAGGGTCTAGGGGCTTTCTTT.

This chain links TRBV30 with TRBJ1-2, with 7 bases fitting TRBD1. Per germline, CDR1 GTSNPN and CDR2 SVGIG (reference sequence). The CDR3 runs to 12 residues. V shed 3 bases, J shed 7 bases, and the junction held 5 bases outside the gene matches. CDR3 coding DNA: TGTGCCTGGAGGCCACAGGGGACTGGCTACACCTTC. It is translated as CAWRPQGTGYTF.

At least ten counts were recorded for this clonotype. The rearrangement links TRBV20-1 to TRBJ2-2; no definite D call. The CDR3 is 13 residues long. The germline gives CDR1 DFQATT, CDR2 SNEGSKA (reference sequence). V lost 4 bases to trimming and J lost 3 bases, with 9 bases between them. This CDR3 is CSAIKGYTGELFF. In DNA, the CDR3 is TGCAGTGCTATAAAGGGTTACACCGGGGAGCTGTTTTTT.

The V and J genes are TRBV7-2 and TRBJ2-2, with TRBD2 matching over 11 bases. The CDR3 is 16 residues long. In germline, CDR1 is SGHTA, CDR2 FQGNSA. V was clipped by 3 bases and J by 6 bases; unmatched bases: 6. CDR3 residues: CASSFLAGGPAGELFF. The CDR3 DNA sequence: TGTGCCAGCAGCTTTTTAGCGGGAGGGCCCGCCGGGGAGCTGTTTTTT.

This clonotype was picked up many times. The genes are TRBV5-1 and TRBJ2-1, with 9 bases aligning to TRBD2. The CDR3 is 14 amino acids. V lost 4 bases and J lost 7; bases outside the gene matches: 6. Germline V lookup: CDR1 SGHRS, CDR2 YFSETQ. The CDR3 sequence: CASSKGTSPNEQFF. DNA of the CDR3: TGCGCCAGCAGCAAAGGGACTAGCCCAAATGAGCAGTTCTTC.

Concerning this clonotype: A read error may be the cause here, since a much bigger clone is one base away. V and J are TRBV3-1 and TRBJ2-1; the D is unclear. The CDR3 loop spans 15 amino acids. CDR1 and CDR2 (germline): LGHDT, YNNKEL (reference sequence). DNA for the CDR3: TGTGCCAGCAGCCAGGCCGTGACTGTATACAATGAGCAGATCTTC. Protein: CASSQAVTVYNEQIF.

The chain has TRBV19 and TRBJ1-1; 7 bases map to TRBD1. CDR3 size: 13 residues. V gave up 7 bases and J gave up 3 bases; unmatched junction bases: 5. From germline, CDR1 is LNHDA and CDR2 SQIVND (reference sequence). The CDR3 region has the DNA TGTGCCAGTAAAAGGACAGGAGACACTGAAGCTTTCTTT. Its translation: CASKRTGDTEAFF.

This clonotype has a count of ten or more. This chain uses TRBV2 with TRBJ2-3, with 8 nucleotides matching TRBD2. CDR1 SNHLY and CDR2 FYNNEI come from the germline V gene. CDR3 size: 16 residues. Unmatched junction bases numbered 9, after V lost 2 bases and J lost 5 bases. CDR3 residues: CASSEQIGGAIDTQYF. Here the CDR3 DNA reads TGTGCCAGCAGTGAACAAATCGGGGGGGCCATAGATACGCAGTATTTT. The full variable domain, rest sourced from reference TRBV2 and TRBJ2-3, is EPEVTQTPSHQVTQMGQEVILRCVPISNHLYFYWYRQILGQKVEFLVSFYNNEISEKSEIFDDQFSVERPDGSNFTLKIRSTKLEDSAMYFCASSEQIGGAIDTQYFGPGTRLTVL.

This clonotype was detected ten times or more. This chain connects TRBV5-1 to TRBJ1-2; possibly TRBD1 for D (5 bases). Germline V CDR1 and CDR2: SGHRS, YFSETQ. Trimming shortened V by 1 base and J by 7 bases, and 17 bases separated the two germline ends. CDR3 length: 15 amino acids. The CDR3 nucleotides are TGCGCCAGCAGCTTGATGCCGGAGGGGCAAGGTGGCTACACCTTC. It yields the protein CASSLMPEGQGGYTF.